A single sample gave rise to the 29 T cell receptor beta chains below, sequenced in a study of metastatic and nonmetastatic thyroid tumors. All patients reached thyroid surgery having received no treatment beforehand. TCRdb re-processed the PCR reads through MiXCR. This repertoire shows approximately 17,000 clones, around a quarter found once; its top ten account for about 14%. The specimen sequenced was adjacent normal tissue. Receptors were obtained from a female donor with papillary thyroid cancer or a benign thyroid nodule (not recorded which). Some clones in this sample may be carry-over from other donors' samples.

V is TRBV7-8 and J is TRBJ2-2; no clear D. The CDR3 is made up of 15 amino acids. CDR1 SGHVS and CDR2 FQNEAQ come from the germline V gene. The V end was cut by 0 bases, the J end by 7 bases, with 12 bases between. The CDR3: CASSLARLNVGELFF. The CDR3 bases are TGTGCCAGCAGCTTAGCTCGGTTGAACGTCGGGGAGCTGTTTTTT. The full variable domain, completed using reference TRBV7-8 and TRBJ2-2, is GAGVSQSPRYKVAKRGQDVALRCDPISGHVSLFWYQQALGQGPEFLTYFQNEAQLDKSGLPSDRFFAERPEGSVSTLKIQRTQQEDSAVYLCASSLARLNVGELFFGEGSRLTVL.

This clone was seen only a few times. The gene calls are TRBV2 and TRBJ1-6, with TRBD1 as a possible D gene (6 bases). The germline V gene has CDR1 SNHLY and CDR2 FYNNEI. V was shortened by 2 bases and J by 9 bases, with 14 bases between the two germline ends. The CDR3 contains 15 residues. CDR3 sequence reads: CASSEPGEPFSPLHF. Written as DNA, the CDR3 is TGTGCCAGCAGTGAACCAGGGGAGCCCTTTTCACCCCTCCACTTT. Variable domain in full (rest from reference TRBV2 and TRBJ1-6): EPEVTQTPSHQVTQMGQEVILRCVPISNHLYFYWYRQILGQKVEFLVSFYNNEISEKSEIFDDQFSVERPDGSNFTLKIRSTKLEDSAMYFCASSEPGEPFSPLHFGNGTRLTVT.

This clone was observed a handful of times. The rearrangement joins TRBV28 to TRBJ1-2; D is perhaps TRBD1 (5 bases). CDR1 MDHEN and CDR2 SYDVKM come from the germline V gene. The V end was cut by 6 bases, the J end by 10 bases, with 18 bases between. This CDR3 is built from 13 residues. The CDR3 nucleotides are TGTGCCAGCAGACCTGCCTTAGGGGACGTCTACACCTTC. Its protein is CASRPALGDVYTF.

This clone is medium-sized in the sample. The chain recombines TRBV5-1 with TRBJ1-2, with D maybe TRBD1 (5 bases). Looked up from germline, CDR1 is SGHRS and CDR2 is YFSETQ. The CDR3 is made up of 14 amino acids. V was trimmed by 4 bases and J by 2 bases, leaving 12 bases between them. The CDR3 DNA is TGCGCCAGCAGCATCGGGACTCCCAACTATGGCTACACCTTC. Translating gives CASSIGTPNYGYTF.

To note about this clone: Compared with germline, one end of the junction differs, possibly owing to a read error. The chain couples TRBV7-7 to TRBJ1-1; D remains unclear. The CDR3 length is 12 residues. Per the germline V gene, CDR1 is SSHAT and CDR2 is FNYEAQ (reference sequence). The CDR3 region has the DNA TGTGCTAGCAGCTTGACGGGTCCGAGAACTTTCTTT. Translated, it gives CASSLTGPRTFF.

Worth noting for this clone: At one end, the junction sequence differs from germline, possibly due to a read error. The genes are TRBV16 and TRBJ1-5; TRBD1 aligns across 7 bases. CDR1 and CDR2 (germline): KGHSY, FQNENV. The CDR3 sequence is 17 residues long. This CDR3 reads CASGQSQGDYSNQPQHF. The CDR3 nucleotides are TGTGCCAGCGGCCAATCCCAGGGGGACTATAGCAATCAGCCCCAGCATTTT.

The chain recombines TRBV2 with TRBJ1-1, with a possible D match to TRBD1 (6 bases). V was trimmed by 4 bases and J by 5 bases, leaving 11 bases between them. The germline V gene encodes CDR1 SNHLY and CDR2 FYNNEI. There are 13 residues in the CDR3. The CDR3 protein is CASSVGGRTEAFF. The CDR3, as DNA: TGTGCCAGCAGTGTTGGGGGGCGAACTGAAGCTTTCTTT.

This clone was detected once. V is TRBV11-2 and J is TRBJ2-3; a weak D match, TRBD1 (6 bases). CDR3 length equals 16 residues. Trimming stripped 5 bases from V and 6 bases from J, with 21 bases between. Germline-derived CDR1 and CDR2 are SGHAT and FQNNGV. The CDR3 here is CASSPGRLGRGDTQYF. The CDR3 DNA reads as TGTGCCAGCAGCCCGGGACGGTTGGGCAGGGGTGATACGCAGTATTTT.

This clone appeared a few times. The V and J genes are TRBV27 and TRBJ1-5; D call uncertain. The CDR3 loop spans 14 amino acids. V was trimmed by 5 bases and J by 1 base, leaving 9 bases between them. Germline V gene lookup returns CDR1 MNHEY and CDR2 SMNVEV (reference sequence). The CDR3 DNA is TGTGCCAGCAGTCCGCTCGGCAGCAATCAGCCCCAGCATTTT. It encodes CASSPLGSNQPQHF.

The J gene is TRBJ1-1, the V gene TRBV5-1; no firm D call. This CDR3 is built from 12 residues. Trimming removed 1 base at V and 8 bases at J, with 9 bases between. Germline V gene sequence: CDR1 SGHRS, CDR2 YFSETQ. The CDR3 region is CASSLLSGEAFF. CDR3 coding DNA: TGCGCCAGCAGCTTGTTATCCGGGGAAGCTTTCTTT.

By proportion, this clone is large. This chain joins TRBV5-1 and TRBJ1-2; D may be TRBD1 (6 bases). CDR1 is SGHRS and CDR2 is YFSETQ in the germline V gene. The CDR3 consists of 14 residues. V was clipped by 5 bases and J by 3 bases, with 14 bases between them. The CDR3 bases are TGCGCCAGCAGGATGGGGGGCTGGGACTATGGCTACACCTTC. As protein: CASRMGGWDYGYTF.

This sequence joins TRBV5-4 and TRBJ1-2; the D gene is possibly TRBD1 (5 bases). The CDR3 sequence is 16 residues long. V lost 4 bases to trimming and J lost 0 bases, with 16 bases between them. CDR1 SGHNT and CDR2 YYREEE come from the germline V gene (reference sequence). CDR3 loop: CASSPLGGGANYGYTF. DNA for the CDR3: TGTGCCAGCAGCCCCCTAGGTGGGGGTGCTAACTATGGCTACACCTTC.

The genes are TRBV7-8 and TRBJ2-5; TRBD2 matches 8 bases. V shed 5 bases, J shed 6 bases, and the junction held 11 bases outside the gene matches. The germline gives CDR1 SGHVS, CDR2 FQNEAQ. This CDR3 has 15 residues. The CDR3 protein is CASSPDAGGAKTQYF. The CDR3 DNA sequence: TGTGCCAGCAGCCCCGACGCGGGGGGCGCGAAGACCCAGTACTTC.

This clone was detected only a few times. The CDR3 loop is CASSFGSPISGNTIYF. CDR3 coding DNA: TGTGCCAGCAGTTTTGGCAGCCCAATCTCTGGAAACACCATATATTTT. V gene TRBV28 combines with J gene TRBJ1-3, with D unclear. The V end lost 3 bases, the J end lost 0 bases, and 12 bases lay between the germline ends. The germline V gene has CDR1 MDHEN and CDR2 SYDVKM. CDR3 length: 16 amino acids.

This clone is medium-sized within its sample. This chain connects TRBV27 to TRBJ2-3; D is undetermined. The germline gives CDR1 MNHEY, CDR2 SMNVEV (reference sequence). Trimming removed 0 bases at V and 6 bases at J, with 7 bases between. The CDR3 sequence is 13 residues long. The CDR3 DNA is TGTGCCAGCAGTTTATCCCGCCCGGATACGCAGTATTTT. It codes for CASSLSRPDTQYF.

By sample fraction, this clone is large. The gene calls are TRBV12-3 or TRBV12-4 and TRBJ2-2, with TRBD2 matching over 8 bases. V was pared by 3 bases and J by 7 bases, with 10 bases of the junction left unmatched. CDR3 size: 16 residues. The CDR3 loop reads CASSFPAGENIGELFF. As DNA, the CDR3 is TGTGCCAGCAGTTTTCCAGCGGGGGAGAATATCGGGGAGCTGTTTTTT.

This clone was found many times. A much larger clone lies a single base off, so this may be a read error. This rearrangement joins TRBV3-1 to TRBJ2-2; perhaps TRBD1 as D (7 bases). The CDR3 consists of 15 residues. Germline V gives CDR1 LGHDT, CDR2 YNNKEL (reference sequence). CDR3: CASSPWTGPDRELLF. The CDR3, as DNA: TGTGCCAGCAGCCCTTGGACAGGACCGGATCGGGAGCTGCTTTTT.

This sequence joins TRBV7-8 and TRBJ2-7, with 8 bases matching TRBD1. Germline V gene lookup returns CDR1 SGHVS and CDR2 FQNEAQ. This CDR3 is built from 13 residues. With 7 bases clipped from V and 6 bases from J, the junction kept 8 bases outside the gene matches. DNA of the CDR3: TGTGCCAGCATCGCGACAGGGGCGGGCGAGCAGTACTTC. Translating it yields CASIATGAGEQYF. The variable domain in full, completed from reference TRBV7-8 and TRBJ2-7, reads GAGVSQSPRYKVAKRGQDVALRCDPISGHVSLFWYQQALGQGPEFLTYFQNEAQLDKSGLPSDRFFAERPEGSVSTLKIQRTQQEDSAVYLCASIATGAGEQYFGPGTRLTVT.

This chain uses TRBV11-3 with TRBJ2-7; D not resolved. Germline V gene sequence: CDR1 SGHNT, CDR2 YENEEA. The V end lost 2 bases, the J end lost 3 bases, and 8 bases lay between the germline ends. CDR3 size: 13 residues. CDR3 nucleotides: TGTGCCAGCAGCTTACGATCCATCTACGAGCAGTACTTC. Amino acids: CASSLRSIYEQYF.

The chain links TRBV2 to TRBJ2-1; 14 nucleotides line up with TRBD2. The ends lost 4 bases at V and 0 bases at J; junction bases unmatched: 8. The CDR3 covers 19 residues. Germline assignment: CDR1 SNHLY and CDR2 FYNNEI. The CDR3 DNA is TGTGCCAGCAGTGTGGGACTAGCGGGAGAGGGGTCCTCCTACAATGAGCAGTTCTTC. Translated: CASSVGLAGEGSSYNEQFF.

The table lists this clone with a few counts. J is TRBJ2-1 and V is TRBV20-1; 7 positions agree with TRBD2. V lost 8 bases to trimming and J lost 3 bases; unmatched junction nucleotides: 16. CDR1 is DFQATT and CDR2 is SNEGSKA in the germline V gene (reference sequence). The CDR3 sequence is 16 residues long. CDR3 in amino acids: CSSPVRAGTYYNEQFF. The CDR3 DNA reads as TGCAGTTCCCCGGTGCGAGCGGGAACCTACTACAATGAGCAGTTCTTC.

The chain joins TRBV7-2 to TRBJ1-1, with D hard to call. The CDR3 runs 15 residues. Trimming cost V 1 base and J 1 base, with 10 bases left between them. Germline CDR1 reads SGHTA; CDR2 reads FQGNSA. The chain's CDR3 is CASSLEVGTNTEAFF. In nucleotides, the CDR3 is TGTGCCAGCAGCTTAGAAGTCGGAACGAACACTGAAGCTTTCTTT.

Remarks on this clone: Sequence at one end of the junction differs from germline and may be a read error. The chain joins TRBV19 to TRBJ1-6; D remains ambiguous. Per germline, CDR1 LNHDA and CDR2 SQIVND (reference sequence). The CDR3 has 15 amino acids. The CDR3 sequence: CANSMPSSNNSPLHF. Here the CDR3 DNA reads TGTGCCAATAGTATGCCGAGCTCAAATAATTCACCCCTCCACTTT.

In this sample, this clone turned up once. The chain recombines TRBV11-2 with TRBJ2-7; D unclear. The CDR3 is made up of 16 amino acids. The V end was cut by 0 bases, the J end by 3 bases, with 15 bases between. Germline V CDR1 and CDR2: SGHAT, FQNNGV. CDR3 DNA: TGTGCCAGCAGCTTAGAAGCCTCGGGCAGGTTCTACGAGCAGTACTTC. Its protein is CASSLEASGRFYEQYF.

V usage is TRBV27 and J usage is TRBJ1-4; D is unclear. Between the trimmed V and J ends, which lost 6 bases and 5 bases, there was a span of 13 bases. CDR3 length equals 14 residues. Germline CDR1 and CDR2: MNHEY and SMNVEV (reference sequence). The CDR3 loop reads CASRGPLKNEKLFF. CDR3 coding DNA: TGTGCCAGCAGAGGACCTCTCAAAAATGAAAAACTGTTTTTT.

This clone was detected a few times. The chain couples TRBV12-3 or TRBV12-4 to TRBJ1-2, with D perhaps matching TRBD1 (6 bases). The CDR3 spans 15 residues. The V end lost 3 bases, the J end lost 7 bases, and 18 bases lay between the germline ends. In DNA, the CDR3 is TGTGCCAGCAGTTTGGCCACGACAGGCTGGGGTGGCTACACCTTC. Protein product: CASSLATTGWGGYTF.

This clone has at least ten counts. The chain employs TRBV10-1 and TRBJ2-1; D might be TRBD2 (6 bases). V lost 6 bases and J lost 2, with 8 bases in between. In germline, CDR1 is WNHNN, CDR2 SYGVQD (reference sequence). The CDR3 runs 13 residues. CDR3 nucleotides: TGCGCCAGCAGCCGGGGGACCTACAATGAGCAGTTCTTC. It specifies CASSRGTYNEQFF.

The table lists this clone with a few counts. This chain uses TRBV28 with TRBJ2-7; D may be TRBD1 (6 bases). There are 15 residues in the CDR3. Germline CDR1 reads MDHEN; CDR2 reads SYDVKM. V lost 6 bases and J 0 bases, leaving 15 bases between the germline ends. The CDR3 DNA reads TGTGCCAGCAGCGGGGCAGACAGGAGCTCCTACGAGCAGTACTTC. Translation: CASSGADRSSYEQYF.

This chain uses TRBV11-3 with TRBJ2-7; D not resolved. Per the germline V gene, CDR1 is SGHNT and CDR2 is YENEEA. The V gene lost 0 bases and the J gene lost 4 bases, with 10 bases spanning the gap. This CDR3 contains 14 residues. The CDR3 spells CASSLENLGYEQYF. CDR3 bases: TGTGCCAGCAGCTTAGAAAACCTAGGATACGAGCAGTACTTC.